This note documents a single TCR beta chain sequence. Its antigen is currently unknown. The data were obtained in a study of T cell responses to AZD1222 COVID-19 vaccine. Findings and limits, study-wide: Spike-specific TCR breadth and depth went up after people got two AZD1222 doses. Baseline serostatus was positive in only a handful of AZD1222 recipients.

With 5 bases removed from V and 3 bases from J, the gap between germline ends came to 12 bases. This CDR3 region has 13 residues. Germline V gene sequence: CDR1 SGHRS, CDR2 YFSETQ. Profiled with immunoSEQ multiplex PCR; TCRdb holds only in-frame clones, not every one. Among fewer than 200,000 clones listed, around 90% were seen once. The specimen was peripheral blood, collected 28 days after the second AZD1222 dose. The rearrangement uses TRBV5-1 and TRBJ2-7; D uncertain. This TCR was sampled from an adult who received the AZD1222 COVID-19 vaccine. The CDR3 DNA reads as TGCGCCAGCAGGATAAACAGTGTCTACGAGCAGTACTTC. This codes for CASRINSVYEQYF.